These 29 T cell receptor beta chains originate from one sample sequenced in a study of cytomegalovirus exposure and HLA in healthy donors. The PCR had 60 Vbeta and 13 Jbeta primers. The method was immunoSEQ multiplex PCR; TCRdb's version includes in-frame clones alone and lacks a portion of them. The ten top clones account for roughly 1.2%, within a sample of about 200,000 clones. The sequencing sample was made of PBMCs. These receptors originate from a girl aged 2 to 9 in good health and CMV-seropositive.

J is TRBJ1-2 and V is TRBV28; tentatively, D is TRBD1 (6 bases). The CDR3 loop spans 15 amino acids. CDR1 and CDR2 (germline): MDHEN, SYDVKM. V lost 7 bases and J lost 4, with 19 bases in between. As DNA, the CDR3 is TGTGCCAGCACCGTTCAACAGGGTCTTGTCTATGGCTACACCTTC. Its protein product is CASTVQQGLVYGYTF.

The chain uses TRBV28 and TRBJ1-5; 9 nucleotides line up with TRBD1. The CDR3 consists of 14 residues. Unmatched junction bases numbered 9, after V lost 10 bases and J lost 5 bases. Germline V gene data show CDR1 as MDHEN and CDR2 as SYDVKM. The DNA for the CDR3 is TGTGCCACCCATGGACAGGGGACGTATCAGCCCCAGCATTTT. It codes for CATHGQGTYQPQHF.

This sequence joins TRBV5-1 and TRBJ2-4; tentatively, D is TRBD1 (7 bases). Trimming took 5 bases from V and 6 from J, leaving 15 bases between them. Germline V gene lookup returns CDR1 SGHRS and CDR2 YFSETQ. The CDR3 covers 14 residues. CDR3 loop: CASSRGPAGNIQYF. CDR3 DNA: TGCGCCAGCAGTAGGGGGCCAGCGGGAAACATTCAGTACTTC.

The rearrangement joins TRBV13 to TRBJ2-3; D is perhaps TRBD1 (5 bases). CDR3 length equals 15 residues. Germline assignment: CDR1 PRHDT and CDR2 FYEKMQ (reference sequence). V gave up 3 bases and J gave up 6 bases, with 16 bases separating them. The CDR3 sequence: CASSLGLRHGDTQYF. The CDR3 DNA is TGTGCCAGCAGCTTGGGGCTCCGGCACGGGGATACGCAGTATTTT.

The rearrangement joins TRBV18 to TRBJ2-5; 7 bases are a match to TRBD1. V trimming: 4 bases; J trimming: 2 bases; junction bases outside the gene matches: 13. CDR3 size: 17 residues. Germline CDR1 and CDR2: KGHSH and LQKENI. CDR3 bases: TGTGCCAGCTCACACTACGCAACGGGACAGCTTCAAGAGACCCAGTACTTC. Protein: CASSHYATGQLQETQYF.

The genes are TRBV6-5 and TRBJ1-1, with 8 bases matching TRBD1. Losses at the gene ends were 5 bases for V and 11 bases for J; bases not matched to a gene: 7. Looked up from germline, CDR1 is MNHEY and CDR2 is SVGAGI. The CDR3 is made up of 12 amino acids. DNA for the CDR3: TGTGCCAGCAGTCACGGGACAGGCGGGGCTTTCTTT. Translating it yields CASSHGTGGAFF.

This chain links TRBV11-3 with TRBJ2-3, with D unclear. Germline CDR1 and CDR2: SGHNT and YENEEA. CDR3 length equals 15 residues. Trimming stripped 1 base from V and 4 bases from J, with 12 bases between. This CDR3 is CASSLGVIGSDTQYF. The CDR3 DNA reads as TGTGCCAGCAGCTTAGGGGTTATCGGGTCAGATACGCAGTATTTT.

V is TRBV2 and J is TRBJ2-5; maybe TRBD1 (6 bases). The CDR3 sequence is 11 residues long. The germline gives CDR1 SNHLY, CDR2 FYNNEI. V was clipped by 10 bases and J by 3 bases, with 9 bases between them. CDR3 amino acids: CAIDRKETQYF. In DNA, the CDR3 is TGTGCCATCGACAGGAAAGAGACCCAGTACTTC.

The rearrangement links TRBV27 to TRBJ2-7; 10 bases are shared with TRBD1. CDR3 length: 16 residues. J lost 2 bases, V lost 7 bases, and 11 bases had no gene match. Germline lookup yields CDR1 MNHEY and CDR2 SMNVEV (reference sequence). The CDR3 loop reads CASTDLQGQGAYEQYF. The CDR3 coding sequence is TGTGCCAGCACCGACCTCCAAGGACAGGGGGCCTACGAGCAGTACTTC.

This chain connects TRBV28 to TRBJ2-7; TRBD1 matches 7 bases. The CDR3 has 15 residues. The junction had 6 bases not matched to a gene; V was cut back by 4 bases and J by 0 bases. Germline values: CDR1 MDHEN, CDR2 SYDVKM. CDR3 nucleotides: TGTGCCAGCAGTTCTCCTGGACAGGCCTCCTACGAGCAGTACTTC. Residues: CASSSPGQASYEQYF.

CDR3 nucleotide sequence: TGTGCCACCAGCAGAGACTTAGCCGGGACAGGGGACGAGACCCAGTACTTC. Its translation: CATSRDLAGTGDETQYF. The V call is TRBV15, the J call TRBJ2-5; 10 bases fit TRBD1. The junction had 9 bases not matched to a gene; V was cut back by 0 bases and J by 5 bases. Germline values: CDR1 LNHNV, CDR2 YYDKDF (reference sequence). The length of the CDR3 is 17 residues.

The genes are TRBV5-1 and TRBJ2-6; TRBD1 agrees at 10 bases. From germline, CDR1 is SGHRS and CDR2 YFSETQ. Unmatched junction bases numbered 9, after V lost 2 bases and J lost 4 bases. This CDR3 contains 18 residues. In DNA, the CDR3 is TGCGCCAGCAGCTTTCGGGACAGGGGACGAGGGGGGGCCAACGTCCTGACTTTC. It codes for CASSFRDRGRGGANVLTF.

The CDR3 nucleotides are TGTGCCAGCAGAGCGGGGGGGCCTAACAGGGGGGAGCTGTTTTTT. It codes for CASRAGGPNRGELFF. The chain links TRBV27 to TRBJ2-2; 10 bases align to TRBD2. The V gene's germline CDR1 is MNHEY and CDR2 SMNVEV (reference sequence). V was pared by 6 bases and J by 8 bases, with 9 bases of the junction left unmatched. The CDR3 spans 15 residues.

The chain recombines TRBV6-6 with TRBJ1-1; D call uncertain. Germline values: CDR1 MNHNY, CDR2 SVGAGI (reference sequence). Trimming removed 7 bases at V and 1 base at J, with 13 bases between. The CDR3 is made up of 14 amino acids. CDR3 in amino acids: CASKHGRENTEAFF. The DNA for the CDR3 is TGTGCCAGCAAGCACGGACGGGAGAACACTGAAGCTTTCTTT.

The DNA of the CDR3 is TGCGCCAGCAGTGAGCCTCGACAGGGAGAGGCCGGGGAGCTGTTTTTT. Protein sequence: CASSEPRQGEAGELFF. The J gene is TRBJ2-2, the V gene TRBV10-1, with 7 bases aligning to TRBD1. V was pared by 2 bases and J by 6 bases, with 9 bases of the junction left unmatched. CDR3 length equals 16 residues. Germline-derived CDR1 and CDR2 are WNHNN and SYGVQD (reference sequence).

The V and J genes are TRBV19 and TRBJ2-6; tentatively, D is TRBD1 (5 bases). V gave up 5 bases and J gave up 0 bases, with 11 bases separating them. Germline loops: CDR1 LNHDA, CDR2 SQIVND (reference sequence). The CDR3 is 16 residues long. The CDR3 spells CASSSFRDSGANVLTF. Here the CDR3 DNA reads TGTGCCAGTAGTTCCTTCAGGGACTCTGGGGCCAACGTCCTGACTTTC.

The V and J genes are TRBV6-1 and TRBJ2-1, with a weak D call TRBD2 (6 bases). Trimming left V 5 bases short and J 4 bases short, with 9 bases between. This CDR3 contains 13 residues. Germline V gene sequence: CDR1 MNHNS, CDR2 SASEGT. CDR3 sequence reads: CASSQGGYNEQFF. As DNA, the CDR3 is TGTGCCAGCAGTCAAGGAGGGTACAATGAGCAGTTCTTC.

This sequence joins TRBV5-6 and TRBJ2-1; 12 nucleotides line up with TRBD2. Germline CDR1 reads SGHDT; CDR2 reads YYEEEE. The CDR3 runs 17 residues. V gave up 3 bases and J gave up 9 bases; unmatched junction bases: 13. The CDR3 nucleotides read TGTGCCAGCAGCTCCGATTCCCTAGCGGGAGGGTGGGGTGAGCAGTTCTTC. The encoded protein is CASSSDSLAGGWGEQFF.

CDR3 bases: TGTGCCATCAGTGAGTCAGCGGGAAGCACAGATACGCAGTATTTT. This sequence encodes CAISESAGSTDTQYF. The V and J genes are TRBV10-3 and TRBJ2-3; 7 bases are shared with TRBD2. The ends lost 0 bases at V and 0 bases at J; junction bases unmatched: 0. Germline V CDR1 and CDR2: ENHRY, SYGVKD. The CDR3 sequence is 15 residues long.

CDR3 protein: CASSYQGAGDNEKLFF. CDR3 bases: TGTGCCAGCAGCTACCAGGGGGCGGGAGATAATGAAAAACTGTTTTTT. The rearrangement joins TRBV2 to TRBJ1-4, with TRBD1 matching 8 bases. Germline assignment: CDR1 SNHLY and CDR2 FYNNEI. The V and J ends lost 6 bases and 4 bases, in that order; junction bases with no gene match: 10. The CDR3 covers 16 residues. Variable domain in full (rest from reference TRBV2 and TRBJ1-4): EPEVTQTPSHQVTQMGQEVILRCVPISNHLYFYWYRQILGQKVEFLVSFYNNEISEKSEIFDDQFSVERPDGSNFTLKIRSTKLEDSAMYFCASSYQGAGDNEKLFFGSGTQLSVL.

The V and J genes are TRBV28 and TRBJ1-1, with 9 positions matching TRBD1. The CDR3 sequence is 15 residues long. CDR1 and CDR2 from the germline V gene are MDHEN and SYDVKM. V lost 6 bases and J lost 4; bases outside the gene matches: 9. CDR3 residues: CASRQGGTGPTEAFF. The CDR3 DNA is TGTGCCAGCAGGCAAGGGGGGACAGGGCCCACTGAAGCTTTCTTT.

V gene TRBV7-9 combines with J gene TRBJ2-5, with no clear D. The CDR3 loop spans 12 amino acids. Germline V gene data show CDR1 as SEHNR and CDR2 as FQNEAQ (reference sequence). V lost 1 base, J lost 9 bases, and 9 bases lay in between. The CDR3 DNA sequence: TGTGCCAGCAGCTTAGGGTCCCAGGCCCAGTACTTC. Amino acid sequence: CASSLGSQAQYF.

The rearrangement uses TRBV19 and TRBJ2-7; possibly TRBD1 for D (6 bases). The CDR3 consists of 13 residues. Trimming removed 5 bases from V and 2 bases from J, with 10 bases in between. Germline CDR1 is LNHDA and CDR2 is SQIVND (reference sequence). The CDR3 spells CASSFDRTYEQYF. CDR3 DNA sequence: TGTGCCAGTAGTTTCGACAGGACCTACGAGCAGTACTTC.

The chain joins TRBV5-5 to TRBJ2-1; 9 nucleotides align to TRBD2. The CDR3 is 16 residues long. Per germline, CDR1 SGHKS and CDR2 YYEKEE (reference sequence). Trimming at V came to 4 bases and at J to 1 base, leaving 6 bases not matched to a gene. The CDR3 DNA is TGTGCCAGCAGCCCTCTCCTAGCGGGATCCTACAATGAGCAGTTCTTC. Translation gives CASSPLLAGSYNEQFF.

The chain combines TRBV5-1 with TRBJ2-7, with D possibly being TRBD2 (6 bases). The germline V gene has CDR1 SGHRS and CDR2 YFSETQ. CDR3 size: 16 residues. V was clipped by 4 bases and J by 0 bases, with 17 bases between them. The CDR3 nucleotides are TGCGCCAGCAGCCCGGGAGAGCGATTCAGCTCCTACGAGCAGTACTTC. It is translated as CASSPGERFSSYEQYF.

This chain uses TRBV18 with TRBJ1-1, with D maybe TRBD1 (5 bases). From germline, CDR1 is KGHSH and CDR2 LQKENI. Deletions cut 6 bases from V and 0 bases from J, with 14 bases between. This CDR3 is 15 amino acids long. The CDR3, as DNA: TGTGCCAGCTCCGCCGGGGGGGGTCTGAACACTGAAGCTTTCTTT. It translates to CASSAGGGLNTEAFF.

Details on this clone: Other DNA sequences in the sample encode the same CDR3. CDR3 loop: CASSESSYEQYF. The CDR3 nucleotides are TGCGCCAGCAGTGAGTCATCTTACGAGCAGTACTTC. The chain combines TRBV10-2 with TRBJ2-7; D ambiguous. Trimming shortened V by 0 bases and J by 4 bases, and 4 bases separated the two germline ends. The length of the CDR3 is 12 residues. Germline CDR1 reads WSHSY; CDR2 reads SAAADI.

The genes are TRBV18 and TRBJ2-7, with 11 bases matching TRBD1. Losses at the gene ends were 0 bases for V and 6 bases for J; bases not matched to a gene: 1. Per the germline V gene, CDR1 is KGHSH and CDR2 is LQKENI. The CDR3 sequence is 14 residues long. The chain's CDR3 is CASSPPGTGGEQYF. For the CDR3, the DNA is TGTGCCAGCTCACCACCCGGGACAGGGGGCGAGCAGTACTTC. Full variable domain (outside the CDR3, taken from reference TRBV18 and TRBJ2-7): NAGVMQNPRHLVRRRGQEARLRCSPMKGHSHVYWYRQLPEEGLKFMVYLQKENIIDESGMPKERFSAEFPKEGPSILRIQQVVRGDSAAYFCASSPPGTGGEQYFGPGTRLTVT.

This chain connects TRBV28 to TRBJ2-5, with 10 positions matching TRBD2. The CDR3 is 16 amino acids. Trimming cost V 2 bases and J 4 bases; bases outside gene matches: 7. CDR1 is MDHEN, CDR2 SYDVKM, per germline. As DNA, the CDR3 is TGTGCCAGCAGTTTAGGCCGACTAGCGGGCGTAGAGACCCAGTACTTC. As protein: CASSLGRLAGVETQYF.